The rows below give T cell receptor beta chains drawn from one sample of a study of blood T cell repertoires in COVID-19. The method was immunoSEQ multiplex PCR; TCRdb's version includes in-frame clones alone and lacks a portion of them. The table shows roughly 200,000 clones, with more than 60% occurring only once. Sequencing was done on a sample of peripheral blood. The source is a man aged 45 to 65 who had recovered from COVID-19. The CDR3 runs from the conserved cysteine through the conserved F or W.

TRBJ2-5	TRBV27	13	CASSWFSGETQYF
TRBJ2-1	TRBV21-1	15	CPRTCGRGFYNEQFF
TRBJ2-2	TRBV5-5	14	CASSFRANTGELFF
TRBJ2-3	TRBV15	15	CATSRDGSSTDTQYF
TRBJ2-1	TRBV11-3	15	CASSSEDGDYNEQFF
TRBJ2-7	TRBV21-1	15	CASSKDPGRGNEQYF
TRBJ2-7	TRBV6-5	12	CASSLTGYEQYF
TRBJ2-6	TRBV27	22	CAPAQEGTSGRLTLSGANVLTF
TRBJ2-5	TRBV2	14	CASSEGTSSQTQYF
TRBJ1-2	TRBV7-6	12	CASSQDRRGYTF
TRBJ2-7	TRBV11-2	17	CASSLDGSGTGMYEQYF
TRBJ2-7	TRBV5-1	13	CASRQVPTYEQYF
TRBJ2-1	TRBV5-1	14	CASKDGGAYNEQFF
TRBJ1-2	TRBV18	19	CASSKFPQTGQGEGYGYTF
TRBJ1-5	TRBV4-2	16	CASSQDLQGSNQPQHF
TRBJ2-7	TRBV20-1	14	CSASNSGSSHEQYF
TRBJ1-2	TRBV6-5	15	CASSSWTGLFYGYTF
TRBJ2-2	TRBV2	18	CASSPFGEPGQTTGELFF
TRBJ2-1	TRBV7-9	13	CASSLTGNNEQFF
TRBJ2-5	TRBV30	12	CAWRSGGETQYF
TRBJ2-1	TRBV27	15	CASRTLAGYYNEQFF
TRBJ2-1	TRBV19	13	CASSITRDNEQFF
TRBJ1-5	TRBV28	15	CASSFSQGAWQPQHF
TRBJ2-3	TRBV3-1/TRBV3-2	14	CASSQVGGRDTQYF
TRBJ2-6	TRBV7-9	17	CASSRPGHSSGANVLTF
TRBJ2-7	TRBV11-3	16	CASSPGTSGISYEQYF
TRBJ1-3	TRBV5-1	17	CASTTGAGDLSGNTIYF
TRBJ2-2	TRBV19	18	CASSPWTGKSSATGELFF
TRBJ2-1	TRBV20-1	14	CSASSERVYNEQFF
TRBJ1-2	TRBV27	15	CASSFYDRGSYGYTF
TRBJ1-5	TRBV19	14	CASRVGTVNQPQHF
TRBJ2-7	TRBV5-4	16	CASSLRASGHSYEQYF
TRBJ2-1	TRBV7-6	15	CASSRQLAGNNEQFF
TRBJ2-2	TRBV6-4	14	CASRPLQNTGELFF
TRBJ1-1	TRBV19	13	CASSLNPGLGAFF
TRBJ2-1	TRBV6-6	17	CASSPLASGRAYNEQFF
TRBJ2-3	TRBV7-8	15	CASSLEAALRYTQYF
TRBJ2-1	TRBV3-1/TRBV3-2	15	CASQSTGTAYNEQFF
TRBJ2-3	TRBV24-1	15	CATSETGVGTDTQYF
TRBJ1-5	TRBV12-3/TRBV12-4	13	CASSFRSNQPQHF
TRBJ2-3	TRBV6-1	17	CASSEGLAVTSTDTQYF
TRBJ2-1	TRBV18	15	CASSPFTAGYNEQFF
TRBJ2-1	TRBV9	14	CASSAKTSLNEQFF
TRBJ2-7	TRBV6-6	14	CASSYGDRAHEQYF
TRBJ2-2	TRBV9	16	CASSPIGLADTGELFF